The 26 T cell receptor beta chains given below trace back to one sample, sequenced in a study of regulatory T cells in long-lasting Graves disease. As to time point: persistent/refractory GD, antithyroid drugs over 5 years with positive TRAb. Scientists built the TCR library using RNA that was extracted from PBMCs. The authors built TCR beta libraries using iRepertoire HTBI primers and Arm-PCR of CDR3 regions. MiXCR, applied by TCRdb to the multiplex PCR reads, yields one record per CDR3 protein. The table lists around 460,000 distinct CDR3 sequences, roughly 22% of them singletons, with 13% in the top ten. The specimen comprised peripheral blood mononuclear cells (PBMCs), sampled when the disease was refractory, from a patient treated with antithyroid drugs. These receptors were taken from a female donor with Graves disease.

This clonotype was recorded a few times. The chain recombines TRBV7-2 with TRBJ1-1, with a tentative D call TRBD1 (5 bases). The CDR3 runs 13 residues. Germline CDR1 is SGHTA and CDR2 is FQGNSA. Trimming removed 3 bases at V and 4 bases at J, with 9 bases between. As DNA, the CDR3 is TGTGCCAGCAGCTTCGCAGGGACCACTGAAGCTTTCTTT. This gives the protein CASSFAGTTEAFF.

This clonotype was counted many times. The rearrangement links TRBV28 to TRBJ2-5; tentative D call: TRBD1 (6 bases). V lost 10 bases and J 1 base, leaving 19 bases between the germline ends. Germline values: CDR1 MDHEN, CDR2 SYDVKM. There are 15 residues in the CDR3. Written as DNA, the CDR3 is TGTGCCACCAATGGAGGCGACAGGCTCCAAGAGACCCAGTACTTC. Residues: CATNGGDRLQETQYF.

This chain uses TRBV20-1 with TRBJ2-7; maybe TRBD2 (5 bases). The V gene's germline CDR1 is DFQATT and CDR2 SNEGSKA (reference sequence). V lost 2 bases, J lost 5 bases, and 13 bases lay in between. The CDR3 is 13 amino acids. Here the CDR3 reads CSARPGVYNEQYF. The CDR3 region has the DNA TGCAGTGCTAGACCCGGGGTCTATAACGAGCAGTACTTC.

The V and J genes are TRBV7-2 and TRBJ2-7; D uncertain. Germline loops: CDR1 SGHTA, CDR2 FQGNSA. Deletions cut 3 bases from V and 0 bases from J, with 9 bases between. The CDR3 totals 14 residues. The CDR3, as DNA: TGTGCCAGCAGCTTTGACGCGAGCTCCTACGAGCAGTACTTC. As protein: CASSFDASSYEQYF. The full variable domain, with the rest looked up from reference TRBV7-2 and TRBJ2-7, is GAGVSQSPSNKVTEKGKDVELRCDPISGHTALYWYRQSLGQGLEFLIYFQGNSAPDKSGLPSDRFSAERTGGSVSTLTIQRTQQEDSAVYLCASSFDASSYEQYFGPGTRLTVT.

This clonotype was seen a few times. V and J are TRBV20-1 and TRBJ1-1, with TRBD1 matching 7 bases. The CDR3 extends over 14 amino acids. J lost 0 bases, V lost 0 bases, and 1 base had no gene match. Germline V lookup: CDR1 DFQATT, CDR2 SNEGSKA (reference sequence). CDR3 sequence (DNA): TGCAGTGCTAGAGACGGACAGGTGAACACTGAAGCTTTCTTT. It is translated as CSARDGQVNTEAFF.

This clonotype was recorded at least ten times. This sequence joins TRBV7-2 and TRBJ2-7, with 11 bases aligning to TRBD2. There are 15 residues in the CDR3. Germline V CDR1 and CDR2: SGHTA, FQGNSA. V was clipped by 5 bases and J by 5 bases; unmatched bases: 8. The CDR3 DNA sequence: TGTGCCAGCAGCCCCAGCGGGACTAGCGGAAACGAGCAGTACTTC. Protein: CASSPSGTSGNEQYF.

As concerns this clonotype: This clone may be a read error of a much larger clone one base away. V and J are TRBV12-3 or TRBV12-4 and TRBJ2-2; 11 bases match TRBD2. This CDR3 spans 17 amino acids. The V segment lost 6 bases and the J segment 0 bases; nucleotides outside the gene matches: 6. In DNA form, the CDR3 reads TGTGCCAGCAGACCACTAGCGGGGGAACCGAACACCGGGGAGCTGTTTTTT. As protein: CASRPLAGEPNTGELFF.

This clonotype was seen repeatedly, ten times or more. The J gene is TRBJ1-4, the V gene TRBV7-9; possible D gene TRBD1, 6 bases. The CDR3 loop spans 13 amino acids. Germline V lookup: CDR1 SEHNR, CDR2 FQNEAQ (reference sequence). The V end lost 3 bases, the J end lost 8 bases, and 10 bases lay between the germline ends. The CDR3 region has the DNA TGTGCCAGCAGCTTCCAGGGACAAGAAAAACTGTTTTTT. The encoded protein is CASSFQGQEKLFF. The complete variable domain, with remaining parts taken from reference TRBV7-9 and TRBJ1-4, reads DTGVSQNPRHKITKRGQNVTFRCDPISEHNRLYWYRQTLGQGPEFLTYFQNEAQLEKSRLLSDRFSAERPKGSFSTLEIQRTEQGDSAMYLCASSFQGQEKLFFGSGTQLSVL.

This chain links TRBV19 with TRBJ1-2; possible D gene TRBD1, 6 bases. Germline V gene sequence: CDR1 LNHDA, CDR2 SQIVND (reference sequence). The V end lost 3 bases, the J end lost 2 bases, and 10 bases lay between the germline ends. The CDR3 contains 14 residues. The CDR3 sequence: CASSMGHINYGYTF. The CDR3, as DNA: TGTGCCAGTAGTATGGGACACATAAACTATGGCTACACCTTC.

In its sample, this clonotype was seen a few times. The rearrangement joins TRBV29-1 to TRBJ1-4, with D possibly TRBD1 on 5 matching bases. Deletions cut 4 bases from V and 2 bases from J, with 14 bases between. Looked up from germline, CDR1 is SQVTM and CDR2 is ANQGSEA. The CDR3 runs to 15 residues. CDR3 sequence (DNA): TGCAGCGTTGGGGGCAGTCCTGGGACTAATGAAAAACTGTTTTTT. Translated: CSVGGSPGTNEKLFF.

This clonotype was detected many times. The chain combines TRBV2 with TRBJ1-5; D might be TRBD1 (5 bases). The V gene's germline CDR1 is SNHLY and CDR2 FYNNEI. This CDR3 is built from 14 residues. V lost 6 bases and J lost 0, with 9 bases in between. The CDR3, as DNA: TGTGCCAGCAGCCGGGACGATAGCAATCAGCCCCAGCATTTT. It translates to CASSRDDSNQPQHF.

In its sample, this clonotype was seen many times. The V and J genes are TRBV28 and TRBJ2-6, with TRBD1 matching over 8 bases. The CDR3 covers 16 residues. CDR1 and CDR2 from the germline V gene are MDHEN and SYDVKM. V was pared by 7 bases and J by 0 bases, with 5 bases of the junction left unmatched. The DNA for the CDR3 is TGTGCCAGCACCTCAACAGGGGGCTCTGGGGCCAACGTCCTGACTTTC. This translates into CASTSTGGSGANVLTF.

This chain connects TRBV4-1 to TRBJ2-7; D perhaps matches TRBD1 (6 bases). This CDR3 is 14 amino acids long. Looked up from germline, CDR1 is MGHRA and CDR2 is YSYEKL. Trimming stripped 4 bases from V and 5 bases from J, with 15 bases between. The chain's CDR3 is CASSLLGGSHEQYF. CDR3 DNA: TGCGCCAGCAGCCTTTTAGGGGGATCCCACGAGCAGTACTTC.

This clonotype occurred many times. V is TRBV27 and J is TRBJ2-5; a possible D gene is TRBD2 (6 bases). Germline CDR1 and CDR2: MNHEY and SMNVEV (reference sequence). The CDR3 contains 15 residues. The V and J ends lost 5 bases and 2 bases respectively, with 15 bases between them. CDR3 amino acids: CASSTLAASQETQYF. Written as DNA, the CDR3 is TGTGCCAGCAGTACTTTAGCGGCGTCTCAAGAGACCCAGTACTTC.

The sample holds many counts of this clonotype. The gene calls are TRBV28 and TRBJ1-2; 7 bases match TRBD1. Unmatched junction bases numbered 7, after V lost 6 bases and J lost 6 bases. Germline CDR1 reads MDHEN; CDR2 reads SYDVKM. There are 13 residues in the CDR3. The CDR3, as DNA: TGTGCCAGCAGCCCGGGACAGATGGATGGCTACACCTTC. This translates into CASSPGQMDGYTF.

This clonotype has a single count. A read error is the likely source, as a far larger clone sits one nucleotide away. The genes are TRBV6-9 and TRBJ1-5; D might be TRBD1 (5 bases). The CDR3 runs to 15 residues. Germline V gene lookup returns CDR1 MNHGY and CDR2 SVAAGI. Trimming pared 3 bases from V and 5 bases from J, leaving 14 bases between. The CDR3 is CASSYRPGTDQPQHF. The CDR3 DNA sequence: TGTGCCAGCAGTTACCGTCCAGGGACCGATCAGCCCCAGCATTTT.

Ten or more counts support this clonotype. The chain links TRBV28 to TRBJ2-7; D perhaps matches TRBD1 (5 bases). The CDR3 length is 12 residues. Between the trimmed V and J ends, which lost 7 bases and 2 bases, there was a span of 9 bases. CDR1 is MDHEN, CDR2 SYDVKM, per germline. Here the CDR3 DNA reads TGTGCCAGCAAAGGGGAAGCCTACGAGCAGTACTTC. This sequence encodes CASKGEAYEQYF.

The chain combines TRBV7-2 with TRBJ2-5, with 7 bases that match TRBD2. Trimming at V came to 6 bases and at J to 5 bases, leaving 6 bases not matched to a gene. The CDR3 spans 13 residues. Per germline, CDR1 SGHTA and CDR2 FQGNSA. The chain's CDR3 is CASRSSGGETQYF. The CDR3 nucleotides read TGTGCCAGCAGATCTTCCGGGGGGGAGACCCAGTACTTC.

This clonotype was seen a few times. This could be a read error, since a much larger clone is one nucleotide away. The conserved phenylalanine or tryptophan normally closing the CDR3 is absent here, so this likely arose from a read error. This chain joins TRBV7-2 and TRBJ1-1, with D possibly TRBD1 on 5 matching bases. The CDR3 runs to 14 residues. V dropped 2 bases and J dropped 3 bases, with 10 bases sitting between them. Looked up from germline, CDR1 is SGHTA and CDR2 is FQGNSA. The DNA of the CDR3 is TGTGCCAGCAGCTTAATGGCGGGGGACACTGAAGCTTTCTCT. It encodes CASSLMAGDTEAFS.

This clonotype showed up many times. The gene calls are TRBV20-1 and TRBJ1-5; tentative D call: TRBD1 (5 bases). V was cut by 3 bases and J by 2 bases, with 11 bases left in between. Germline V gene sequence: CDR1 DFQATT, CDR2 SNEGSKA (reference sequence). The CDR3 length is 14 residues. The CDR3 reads CSASLWGGNQPQHF. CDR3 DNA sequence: TGCAGTGCTAGCTTATGGGGGGGCAATCAGCCCCAGCATTTT.

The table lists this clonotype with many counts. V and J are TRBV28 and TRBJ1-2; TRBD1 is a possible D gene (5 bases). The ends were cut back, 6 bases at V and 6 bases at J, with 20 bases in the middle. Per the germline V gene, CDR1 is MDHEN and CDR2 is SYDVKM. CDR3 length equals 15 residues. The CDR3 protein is CASRNPGAQEDGYTF. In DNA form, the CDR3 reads TGTGCCAGCAGAAACCCCGGGGCCCAGGAGGATGGCTACACCTTC.

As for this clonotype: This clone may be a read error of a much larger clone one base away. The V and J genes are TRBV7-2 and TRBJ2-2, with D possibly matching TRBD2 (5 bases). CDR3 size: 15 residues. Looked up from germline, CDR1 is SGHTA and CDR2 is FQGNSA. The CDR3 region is CASSLVRGDTGELLF. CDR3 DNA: TGTGCCAGCAGCTTAGTCCGGGGTGACACCGGGGAGCTGCTTTTT. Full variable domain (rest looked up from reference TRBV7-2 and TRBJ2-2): GAGVSQSPSNKVTEKGKDVELRCDPISGHTALYWYRQSLGQGLEFLIYFQGNSAPDKSGLPSDRFSAERTGGSVSTLTIQRTQQEDSAVYLCASSLVRGDTGELLFGEGSRLTVL.

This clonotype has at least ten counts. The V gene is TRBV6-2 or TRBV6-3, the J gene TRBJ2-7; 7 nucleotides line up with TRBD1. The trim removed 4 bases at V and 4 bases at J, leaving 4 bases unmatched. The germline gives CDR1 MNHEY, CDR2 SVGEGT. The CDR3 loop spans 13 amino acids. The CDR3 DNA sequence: TGTGCCAGCAGTTCGCCAGGGGGATACGAGCAGTACTTC. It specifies CASSSPGGYEQYF.

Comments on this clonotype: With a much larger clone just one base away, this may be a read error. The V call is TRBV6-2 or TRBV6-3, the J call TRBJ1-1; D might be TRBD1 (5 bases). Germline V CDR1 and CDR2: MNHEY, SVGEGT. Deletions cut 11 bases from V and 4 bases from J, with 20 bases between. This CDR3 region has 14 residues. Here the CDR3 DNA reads TGTGCCGCCCAAGCGGGGCACGGCGGCACTGAAGCTTTCTTT. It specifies CAAQAGHGGTEAFF.

This CDR3 reads CASSYFPPGQSLLNSPLHF. For the CDR3, the DNA is TGTGCCAGCAGTTACTTTCCCCCTGGACAGTCCTTACTTAATTCACCCCTCCACTTT. The chain joins TRBV6-9 to TRBJ1-6; the D gene is possibly TRBD1 (6 bases). Trimming stripped 3 bases from V and 6 bases from J, with 24 bases between. CDR3 length: 19 amino acids. The germline CDR1 and CDR2 sequences are MNHGY and SVAAGI.

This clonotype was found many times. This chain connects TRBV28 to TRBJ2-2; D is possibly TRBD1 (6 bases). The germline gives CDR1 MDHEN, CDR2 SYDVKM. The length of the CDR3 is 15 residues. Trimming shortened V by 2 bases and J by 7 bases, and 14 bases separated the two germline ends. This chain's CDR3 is CASSLILQGHGELFF. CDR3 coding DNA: TGTGCCAGCAGTTTAATTCTACAGGGCCACGGGGAGCTGTTTTTT.